The clone carrying this T cell receptor beta chain was seen a handful of times. Antigen: not known. TCRdb called the RACE reads again in MiXCR, with one record for every CDR3 protein. The table includes 300,000 to 450,000 distinct CDR3 sequences, roughly 5.3% detected once. The CDR3 has 13 amino acids. The V gene's germline CDR1 is MNHEY and CDR2 SVGAGI. V lost 8 bases to trimming and J lost 5 bases, with 15 bases between them. Time point defined: pre-sensitization, week 0. Treatment given: therapeutic diphenylcyclopropenone sensitization with weekly scalp DPC. The sample comes from a study of human T cells and chemical hapten exposure. Study results and limitations: The immune response of these alopecia patients might not match healthy individuals'.

This clonotype was sampled from a woman in her forties or fifties with alopecia areata. Some clones in this sample may be carry-over from other donors' samples. The sequencing here drew on whole blood, taken in connection with sensitization to the hapten diphenylcyclopropenone (DPC). The rearrangement uses TRBV6-5 and TRBJ1-1; no reliable D call. In nucleotides, the CDR3 is TGTGCCAGCTTCCTGTTGGTCGGGACTGAAGCTTTCTTT. It encodes CASFLLVGTEAFF.